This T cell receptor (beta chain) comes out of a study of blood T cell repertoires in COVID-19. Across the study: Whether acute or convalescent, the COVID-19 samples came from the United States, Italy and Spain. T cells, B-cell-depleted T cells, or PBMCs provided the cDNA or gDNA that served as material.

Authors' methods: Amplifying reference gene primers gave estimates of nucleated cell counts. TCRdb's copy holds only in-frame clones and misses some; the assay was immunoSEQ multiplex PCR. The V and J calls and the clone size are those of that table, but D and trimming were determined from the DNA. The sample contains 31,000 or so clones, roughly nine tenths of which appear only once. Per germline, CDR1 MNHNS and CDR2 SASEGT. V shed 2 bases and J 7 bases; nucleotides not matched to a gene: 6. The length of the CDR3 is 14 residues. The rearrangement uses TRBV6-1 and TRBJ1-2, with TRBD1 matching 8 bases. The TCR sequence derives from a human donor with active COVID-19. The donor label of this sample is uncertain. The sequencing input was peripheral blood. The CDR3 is CASSELDRVSGYTF. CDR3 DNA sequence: TGTGCCAGCAGTGAATTGGACAGGGTGTCTGGCTACACCTTC.